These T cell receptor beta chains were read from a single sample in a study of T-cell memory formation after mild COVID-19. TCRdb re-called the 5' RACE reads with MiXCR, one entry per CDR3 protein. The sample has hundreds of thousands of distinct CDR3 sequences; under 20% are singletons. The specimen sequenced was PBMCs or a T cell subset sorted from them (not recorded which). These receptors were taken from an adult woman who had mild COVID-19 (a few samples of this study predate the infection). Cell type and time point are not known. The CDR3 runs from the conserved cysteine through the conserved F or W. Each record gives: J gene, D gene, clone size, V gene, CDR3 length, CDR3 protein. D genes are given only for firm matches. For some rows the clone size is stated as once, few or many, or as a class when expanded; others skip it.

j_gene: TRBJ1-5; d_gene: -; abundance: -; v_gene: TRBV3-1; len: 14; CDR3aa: CASSQGRNIEPQHF
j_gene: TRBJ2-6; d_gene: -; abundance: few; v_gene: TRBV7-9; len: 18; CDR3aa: CASSPRRQAASGANVLTF
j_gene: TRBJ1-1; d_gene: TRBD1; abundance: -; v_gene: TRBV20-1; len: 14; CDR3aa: CSAIKGQGLTEAFF
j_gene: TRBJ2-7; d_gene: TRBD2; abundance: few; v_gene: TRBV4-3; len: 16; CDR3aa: CASSQETGTSAYEQYF
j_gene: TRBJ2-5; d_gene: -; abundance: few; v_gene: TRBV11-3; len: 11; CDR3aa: CASSLGWWLNF
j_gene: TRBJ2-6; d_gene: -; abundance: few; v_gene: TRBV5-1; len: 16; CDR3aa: CASSLGGPSGANVLTF
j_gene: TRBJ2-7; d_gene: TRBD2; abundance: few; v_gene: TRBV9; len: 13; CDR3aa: CASGRGDSYEQYF
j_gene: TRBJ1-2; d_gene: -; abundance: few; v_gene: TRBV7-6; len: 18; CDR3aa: CASSPSAQRGGSYYGYTF
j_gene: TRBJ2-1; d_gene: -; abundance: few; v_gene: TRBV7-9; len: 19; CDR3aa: CASSLGGLGGAPSYNEQFF
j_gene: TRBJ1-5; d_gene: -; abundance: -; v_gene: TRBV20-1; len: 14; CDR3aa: CSAWEIGGDQPQHF
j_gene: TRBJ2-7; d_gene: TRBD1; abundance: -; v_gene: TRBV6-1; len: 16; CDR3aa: CASSEMGQGGSYEQYF
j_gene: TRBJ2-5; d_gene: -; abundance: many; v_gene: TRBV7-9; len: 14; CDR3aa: CASSFGVRRETQYF
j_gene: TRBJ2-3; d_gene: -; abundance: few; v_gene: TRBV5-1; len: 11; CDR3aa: CASSKLDTQYF
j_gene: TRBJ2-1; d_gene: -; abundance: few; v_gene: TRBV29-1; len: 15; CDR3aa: CSVGGIQGTYNEQFF
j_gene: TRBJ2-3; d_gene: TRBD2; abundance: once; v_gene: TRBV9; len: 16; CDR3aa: CASSVVGGDRTDTQYF
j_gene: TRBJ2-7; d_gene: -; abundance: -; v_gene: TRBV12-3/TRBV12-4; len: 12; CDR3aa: CASSLYLYEQYF
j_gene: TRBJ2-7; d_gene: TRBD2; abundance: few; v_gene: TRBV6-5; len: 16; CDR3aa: CASSTSPAGISYEQYF
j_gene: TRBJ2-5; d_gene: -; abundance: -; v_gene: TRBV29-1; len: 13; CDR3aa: CSVESDWKETQYF
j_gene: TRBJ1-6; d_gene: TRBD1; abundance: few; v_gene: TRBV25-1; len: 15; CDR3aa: CASSGGGAGNSPLHF
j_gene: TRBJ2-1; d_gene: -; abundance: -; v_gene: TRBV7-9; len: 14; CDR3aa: CASSFIGAGDEQFF
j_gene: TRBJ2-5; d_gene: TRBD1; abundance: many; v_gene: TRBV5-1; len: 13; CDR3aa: CASSLQGEETQYF
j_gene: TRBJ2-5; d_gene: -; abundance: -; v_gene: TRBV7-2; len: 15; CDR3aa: CASSYRSGPQETQYF
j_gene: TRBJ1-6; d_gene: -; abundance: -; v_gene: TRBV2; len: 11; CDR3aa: CASSVQEFLHF